This T cell receptor (beta chain) was identified in a study of identical twins. Points from the study as a whole: There were fewer insertions in abundant cord blood beta clonotypes, but memory repertoires showed no such pattern. Out-of-frame beta chain sequences displayed weaker excess sharing between twins. For zero-insertion analyses, partial confounding could come from invariant MAIT and iNKT cells.

Each cDNA held unique molecular identifiers, and template switching gave it a universal primer site. TCRdb reanalysed the 5' RACE reads using MiXCR and keeps one entry per CDR3 protein. The sample contains a few hundred thousand distinct CDR3 sequences, approximately 8.7% of which appear only once. This clonotype was counted at least ten times. The antigen is not known. The length of the CDR3 is 13 residues. Germline V gene lookup returns CDR1 SGDLS and CDR2 YYNGEE. Between the trimmed V and J ends, which lost 0 bases and 9 bases, there was a span of 10 bases. The source of this sequence is a woman in her 50s in good health. Sequenced material: naive T cells sorted from blood. The chain is built from TRBV9 and TRBJ2-1; D perhaps matches TRBD2 (5 bases). This chain's CDR3 is CASSVEEVGEQFF. The DNA of the CDR3 is TGTGCCAGCAGCGTAGAGGAGGTCGGTGAGCAGTTCTTC.